The clone carrying this T cell receptor beta chain has a handful of counts. Its antigen is unknown. This sample was taken from a study of blood T cells in healthy people across ages. Whole-study context: Template switching recovered approximately one barcoded beta molecule for every two T cells.

Study-wide findings and caveats: Diversity was higher, and naive CD4+ cells more numerous, in long-lived donors than in aged donors. Per million T cells, TCR beta diversity dropped roughly linearly as age increased.

Together with a sample-barcoded 5' primer, a J-beta primer mix was included in a second PCR lasting roughly 6 to 12 cycles. TCRdb analysed the 5' RACE reads with MiXCR anew, one entry per CDR3 protein. The sample comprises 950,000 to 1,200,000 distinct CDR3 sequences, approximately 38% of which are singletons, and around 13% rests with the top ten. CDR1 is LGHNA and CDR2 is YSLEER in the germline V gene. Trimming pared 0 bases from V and 0 bases from J, leaving 11 bases between. This CDR3 spans 16 amino acids. Each donor had approximately 10 milliliters of peripheral blood drawn. The sequenced sample consisted of blood. The genes are TRBV4-3 and TRBJ1-2; D is unresolved. The clonotype originates from a man between 18 and 35 years old in good health. Here the CDR3 reads CASSQDWSPSNYGYTF. Here the CDR3 DNA reads TGCGCCAGCAGCCAAGATTGGAGCCCCTCTAACTATGGCTACACCTTC.